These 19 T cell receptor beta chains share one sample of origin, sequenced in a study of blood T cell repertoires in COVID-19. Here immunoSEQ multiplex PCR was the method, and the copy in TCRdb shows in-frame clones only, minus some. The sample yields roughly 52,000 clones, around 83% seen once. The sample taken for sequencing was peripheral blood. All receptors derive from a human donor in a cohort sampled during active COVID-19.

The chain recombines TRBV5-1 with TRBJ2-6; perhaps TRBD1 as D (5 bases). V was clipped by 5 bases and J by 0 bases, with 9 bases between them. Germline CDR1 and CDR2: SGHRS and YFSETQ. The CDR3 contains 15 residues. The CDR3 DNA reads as TGCGCCAGCAGGACAGAGACCTCTGGGGCCAACGTCCTGACTTTC. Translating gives CASRTETSGANVLTF.

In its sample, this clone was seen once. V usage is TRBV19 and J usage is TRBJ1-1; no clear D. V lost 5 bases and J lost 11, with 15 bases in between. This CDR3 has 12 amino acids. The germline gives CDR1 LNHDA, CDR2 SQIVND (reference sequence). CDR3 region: CASSPDLTRAFF. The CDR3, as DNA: TGTGCCAGTAGTCCGGACTTGACTAGGGCTTTCTTT.

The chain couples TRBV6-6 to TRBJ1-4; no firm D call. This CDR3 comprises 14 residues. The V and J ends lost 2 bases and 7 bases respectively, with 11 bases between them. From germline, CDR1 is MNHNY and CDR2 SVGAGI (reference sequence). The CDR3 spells CASSYREGFEKLFF. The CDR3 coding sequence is TGTGCCAGCAGTTACAGGGAGGGATTTGAAAAACTGTTTTTT.

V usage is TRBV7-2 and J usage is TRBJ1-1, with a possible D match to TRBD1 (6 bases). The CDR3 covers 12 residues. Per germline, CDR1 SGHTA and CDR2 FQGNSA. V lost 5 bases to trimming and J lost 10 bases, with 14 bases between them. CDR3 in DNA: TGTGCCAGCAGCCCAGCAGGGGTAGCAGCTTTCTTT. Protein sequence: CASSPAGVAAFF.

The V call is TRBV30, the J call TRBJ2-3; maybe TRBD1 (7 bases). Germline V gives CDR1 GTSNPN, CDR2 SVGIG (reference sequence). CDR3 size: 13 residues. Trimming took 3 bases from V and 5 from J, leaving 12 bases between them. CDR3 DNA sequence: TGTGCCTGGAGCTATCAGGGGGGAGATACGCAGTATTTT. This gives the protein CAWSYQGGDTQYF.

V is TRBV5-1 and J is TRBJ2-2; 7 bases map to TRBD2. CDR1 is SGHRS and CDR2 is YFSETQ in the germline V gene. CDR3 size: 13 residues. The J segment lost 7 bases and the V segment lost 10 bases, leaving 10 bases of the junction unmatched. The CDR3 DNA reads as TGCGCCTTGGGGGAGGGAGAAGTCGGGGAGCTGTTTTTT. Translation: CALGEGEVGELFF.

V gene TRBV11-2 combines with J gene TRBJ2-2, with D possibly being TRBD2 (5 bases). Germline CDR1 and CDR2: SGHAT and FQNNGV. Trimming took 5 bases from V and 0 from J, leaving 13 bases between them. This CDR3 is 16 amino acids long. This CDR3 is CASSTTRGSNTGELFF. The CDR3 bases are TGTGCCAGCAGCACAACTCGGGGTTCGAACACCGGGGAGCTGTTTTTT.

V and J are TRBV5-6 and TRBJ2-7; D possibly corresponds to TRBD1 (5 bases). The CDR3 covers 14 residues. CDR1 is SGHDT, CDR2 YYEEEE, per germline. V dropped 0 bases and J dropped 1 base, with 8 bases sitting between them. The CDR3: CASSLVQGSYEQYF. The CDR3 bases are TGTGCCAGCAGCTTGGTGCAGGGATCCTACGAGCAGTACTTC.

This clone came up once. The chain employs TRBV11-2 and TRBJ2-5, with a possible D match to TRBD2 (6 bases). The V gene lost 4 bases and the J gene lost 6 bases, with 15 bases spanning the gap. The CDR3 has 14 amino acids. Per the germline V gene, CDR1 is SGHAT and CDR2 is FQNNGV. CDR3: CASSSPGLVQTQYF. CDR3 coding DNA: TGTGCCAGCAGCTCACCGGGACTCGTGCAGACCCAGTACTTC.

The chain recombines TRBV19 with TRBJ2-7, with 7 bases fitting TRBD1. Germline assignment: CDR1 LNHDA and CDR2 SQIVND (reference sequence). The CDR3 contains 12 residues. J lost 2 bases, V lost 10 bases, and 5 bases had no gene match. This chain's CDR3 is CATRDSPYEQYF. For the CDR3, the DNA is TGTGCCACTCGGGACAGCCCCTACGAGCAGTACTTC.

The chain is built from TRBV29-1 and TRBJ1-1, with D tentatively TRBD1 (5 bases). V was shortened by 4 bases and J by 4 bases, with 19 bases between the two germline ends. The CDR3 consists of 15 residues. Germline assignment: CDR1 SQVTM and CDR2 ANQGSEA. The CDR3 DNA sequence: TGCAGCGTTGCCCCGGGGGGTGGGAGTAGCACTGAAGCTTTCTTT. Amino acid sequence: CSVAPGGGSSTEAFF.

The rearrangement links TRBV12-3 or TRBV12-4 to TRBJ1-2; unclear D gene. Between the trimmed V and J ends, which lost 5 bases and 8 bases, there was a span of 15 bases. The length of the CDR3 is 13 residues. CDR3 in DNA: TGTGCCAGCAGTAGGGAGGCACGAATGGGCTACACCTTC. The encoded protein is CASSREARMGYTF.

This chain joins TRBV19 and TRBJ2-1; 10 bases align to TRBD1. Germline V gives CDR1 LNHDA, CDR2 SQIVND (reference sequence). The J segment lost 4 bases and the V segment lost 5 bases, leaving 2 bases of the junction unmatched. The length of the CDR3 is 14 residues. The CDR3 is CASSGDRGYNEQFF. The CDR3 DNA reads TGTGCCAGTAGTGGGGACAGGGGATACAATGAGCAGTTCTTC.

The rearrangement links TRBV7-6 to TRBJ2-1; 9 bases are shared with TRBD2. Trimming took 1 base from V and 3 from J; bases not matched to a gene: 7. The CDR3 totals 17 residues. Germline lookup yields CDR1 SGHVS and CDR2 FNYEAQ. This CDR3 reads CASSLELEAGGYNEQFF. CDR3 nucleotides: TGTGCCAGCAGCTTAGAGCTGGAAGCGGGGGGCTACAATGAGCAGTTCTTC.

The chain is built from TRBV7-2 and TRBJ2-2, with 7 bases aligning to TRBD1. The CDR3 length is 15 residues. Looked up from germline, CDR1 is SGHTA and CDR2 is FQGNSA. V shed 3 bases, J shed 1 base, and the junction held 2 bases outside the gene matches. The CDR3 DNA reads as TGTGCCAGCAGCTTTTCAGGGGGGAACACCGGGGAGCTGTTTTTT. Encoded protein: CASSFSGGNTGELFF.

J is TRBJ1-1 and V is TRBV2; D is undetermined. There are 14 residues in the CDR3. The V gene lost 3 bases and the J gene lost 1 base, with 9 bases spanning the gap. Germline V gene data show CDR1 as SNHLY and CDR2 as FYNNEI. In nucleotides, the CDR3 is TGTGCCAGCAGTGAGGGCCAAAGGAACACTGAAGCTTTCTTT. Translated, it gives CASSEGQRNTEAFF.

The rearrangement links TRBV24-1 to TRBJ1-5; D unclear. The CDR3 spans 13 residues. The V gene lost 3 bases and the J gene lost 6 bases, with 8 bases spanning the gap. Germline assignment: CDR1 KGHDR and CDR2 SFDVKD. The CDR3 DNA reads TGTGCCACCAGTGATCGAGGGAGTCAGCCCCAGCATTTT. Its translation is CATSDRGSQPQHF.

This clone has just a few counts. The CDR3 loop is CASSRMGGYNSPLHF. Written as DNA, the CDR3 is TGTGCCAGCTCACGCATGGGGGGTTATAATTCACCCCTCCACTTT. The chain uses TRBV18 and TRBJ1-6; TRBD1 might be the D (5 bases). This CDR3 spans 15 amino acids. Germline assignment: CDR1 KGHSH and CDR2 LQKENI. V was shortened by 4 bases and J by 4 bases, with 11 bases between the two germline ends.

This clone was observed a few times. The CDR3 nucleotides read TGTGCCAGCAAGGGGAACTCCTACAATGAGCAGTTCTTC. Translating it yields CASKGNSYNEQFF. The chain combines TRBV9 with TRBJ2-1; TRBD1 is a possible D gene (5 bases). Germline CDR1 reads SGDLS; CDR2 reads YYNGEE. This CDR3 is built from 13 residues. V was cut by 6 bases and J by 0 bases, with 7 bases left in between.